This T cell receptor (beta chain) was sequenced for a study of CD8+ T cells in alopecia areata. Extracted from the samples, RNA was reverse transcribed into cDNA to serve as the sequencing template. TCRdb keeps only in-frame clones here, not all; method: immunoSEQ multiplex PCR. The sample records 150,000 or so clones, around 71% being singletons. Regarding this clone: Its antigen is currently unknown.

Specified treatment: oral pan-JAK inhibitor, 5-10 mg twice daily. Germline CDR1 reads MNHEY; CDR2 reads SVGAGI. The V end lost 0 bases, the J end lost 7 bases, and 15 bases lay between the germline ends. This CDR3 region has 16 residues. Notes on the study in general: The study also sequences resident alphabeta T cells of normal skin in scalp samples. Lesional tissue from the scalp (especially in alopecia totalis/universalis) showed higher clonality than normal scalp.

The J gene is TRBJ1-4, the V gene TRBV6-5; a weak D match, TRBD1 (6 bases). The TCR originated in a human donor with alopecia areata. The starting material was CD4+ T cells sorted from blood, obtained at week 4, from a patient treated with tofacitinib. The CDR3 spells CASSYSGAGAAEKLFF. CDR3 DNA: TGTGCCAGCAGTTACTCGGGGGCAGGGGCAGCTGAAAAACTGTTTTTT.